These T cell receptor beta chains were read from a single sample in a study of blood T cell repertoires in COVID-19. Method: immunoSEQ multiplex PCR; TCRdb's copy keeps in-frame clones and lacks some. Found here are 400,000 or so clones, around 89% of them singletons; the top ten hold around 1.1%. The material sequenced was PBMCs or T cells enriched from blood (not recorded which). Receptor source: a man aged 30-40 years who had recovered from COVID-19. CDR3s include the opening cysteine and the closing phenylalanine or tryptophan. Each record gives: J gene, D gene, V gene, CDR3 protein, CDR3 DNA. A D gene is named only where the DNA matches it firmly.

TRBJ2-1 - TRBV11-2 CASSLRRYNEQFF TGTGCCAGCAGCTTACGTCGGTACAATGAGCAGTTCTTC
TRBJ2-5 - TRBV12-3/TRBV12-4 CASRRHGETQYF TGTGCCAGCAGAAGACATGGAGAGACCCAGTACTTC
TRBJ1-2 - TRBV29-1 CSSEAGDGGYTF TGCAGCTCCGAAGCGGGGGATGGGGGCTACACCTTC
TRBJ1-4 TRBD1 TRBV5-1 CASSFTGGRVKGHEKLFF TGCGCCAGCAGCTTCACAGGGGGGAGGGTTAAGGGGCATGAAAAACTGTTTTTT
TRBJ2-5 TRBD2 TRBV14 CASFGLAGQETQYF TGTGCCAGCTTCGGACTAGCGGGACAAGAGACCCAGTACTTC
TRBJ1-2 - TRBV19 CASRKARGLDGYTF TGTGCCAGTAGGAAGGCCAGGGGCCTAGATGGCTACACCTTC
TRBJ2-3 - TRBV30 CAWSSSSPDTQYF TGTGCCTGGAGTAGTAGTAGTCCGGATACGCAGTATTTT
TRBJ1-2 - TRBV13 CASSLFQGNYGYTF TGTGCCAGCAGCTTGTTTCAGGGGAACTATGGCTACACCTTC
TRBJ1-4 - TRBV25-1 CASSEQGSPSEKLFF TGTGCCAGCAGTGAACAGGGCAGTCCAAGCGAAAAACTGTTTTTT
TRBJ2-7 TRBD2 TRBV2 CASRLAGVIYEQYF TGTGCCAGCAGACTAGCGGGAGTGATTTACGAGCAGTACTTC
TRBJ1-5 - TRBV28 CASSPEGPYQPQHF TGTGCCAGCAGTCCGGAGGGTCCATATCAGCCCCAGCATTTT
TRBJ2-3 - TRBV7-9 CASSPGRGGSTDTQYF TGTGCCAGCAGCCCGGGTCGAGGGGGTAGCACAGATACGCAGTATTTT
TRBJ2-6 - TRBV4-1 CASSQDGSGASGANVLTF TGCGCCAGCAGCCAAGACGGATCTGGGGCCTCTGGGGCCAACGTCCTGACTTTC
TRBJ1-5 TRBD1 TRBV29-1 CSVVGRGLPPVWSQHF TGCAGCGTTGTGGGCAGGGGGCTCCCGCCGGTCTGGTCCCAGCATTTT
TRBJ1-1 TRBD1 TRBV19 CASSIGQGRTEAFF TGTGCCAGTAGTATTGGACAGGGTAGGACTGAAGCTTTCTTT
TRBJ2-2 - TRBV13 CASSFRVQGGELFF TGTGCCAGCAGCTTCAGGGTGCAGGGCGGGGAGCTGTTTTTT